This record concerns one T cell receptor beta chain sequence. The data are from a study of blood T cell repertoires in COVID-19. During active infection, Seattle patients enrolled and were then monitored through disease. This CDR3 spans 14 amino acids. The germline V gene has CDR1 SGHAT and CDR2 FQNNGV. V was trimmed by 5 bases and J by 8 bases, leaving 13 bases between them. Using immunoSEQ multiplex PCR, the repertoire was profiled, and TCRdb retains in-frame clones only, with some absent. This sample has 200,000 or so clones; 84% occur once, and the top ten carry over 9.5%. Sequencing used peripheral blood. The receptor's source is a woman at least 80 years old with COVID-19, enrolled during active disease. This chain joins TRBV11-2 and TRBJ1-6; the D is unclear. The CDR3 nucleotides are TGTGCCAGCAGCCCGTTATCGGGGTATTCACCCCTCCACTTT. Amino acids: CASSPLSGYSPLHF.